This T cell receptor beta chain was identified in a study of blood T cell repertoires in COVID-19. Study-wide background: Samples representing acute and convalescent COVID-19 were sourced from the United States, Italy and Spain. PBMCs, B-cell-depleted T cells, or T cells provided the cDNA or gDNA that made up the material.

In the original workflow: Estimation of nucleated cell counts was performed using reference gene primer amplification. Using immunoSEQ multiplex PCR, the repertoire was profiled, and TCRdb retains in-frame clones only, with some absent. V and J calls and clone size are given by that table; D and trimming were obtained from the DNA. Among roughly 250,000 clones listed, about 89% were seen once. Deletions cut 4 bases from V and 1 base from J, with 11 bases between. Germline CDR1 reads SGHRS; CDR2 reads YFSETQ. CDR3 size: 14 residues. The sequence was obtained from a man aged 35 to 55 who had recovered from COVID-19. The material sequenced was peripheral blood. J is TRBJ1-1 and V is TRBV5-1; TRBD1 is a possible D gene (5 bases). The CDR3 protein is CASSTGHTNTEAFF. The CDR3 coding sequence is TGCGCCAGCAGCACAGGACACACGAACACTGAAGCTTTCTTT.